This TCR beta chain derives from a study of T cell repertoires in cytomegalovirus infection. The CDR3 contains 15 residues. CDR1 and CDR2 from the germline V gene are SGHTA and FQGNSA. V lost 1 base and J lost 4, with 11 bases in between. This clonotype has a count of ten or more. Its antigen is not known. TCRdb itself ran the reads through MiXCR, one entry per CDR3 protein. Among 350,000 to 450,000 distinct CDR3 sequences listed, 15% to 20% were seen once. Findings and caveats of the study: Predominance within the ex vivo response was attributable to HLA-C-restricted CMV-specific TCR beta clonotypes.

V gene TRBV7-2 combines with J gene TRBJ2-1; TRBD1 or TRBD2 may be the D gene (6 bases each). The sequenced material came from PBMCs. This clonotype was sampled from a human donor in good health (CMV status not recorded). Some clones in this sample may be carry-over from other donors' samples. This CDR3 is CASSLGGATYNEQFF. The DNA for the CDR3 is TGTGCCAGCAGCTTAGGGGGGGCTACGTACAATGAGCAGTTCTTC.